Here is one TCR beta chain with its context. Its antigen remains unidentified. These data belong to a study of vaccination and CD4 T cells after COVID-19. About the research overall: The post-COVID sampling time was a median 101 days after diagnosis, ranging from 35 to 161. Overlapping spike peptides served as the stimulus for the cells. These peptides came from SARS-CoV-2 and from the common cold coronaviruses HCoV-NL63, HCoV-OC43 and HCoV-229E. Findings of the study overall: SARS-CoV-2-reactive clonotype medians increased from roughly 21 to 40, not significantly.

The Oncomine TCR Beta short-read assay sequenced DNA from cultured CD4+ T cells. TCRdb reanalysed the PCR reads using MiXCR and keeps one entry per CDR3 protein. The table lists about 19,000 distinct CDR3 sequences, roughly 70% of them singletons, with around 5.1% in the top ten. Treatment noted: approximately 10-day PBMC culture with coronavirus spike peptide pools or control peptides (ViraFEST assay). Peptide-pool expansion of antigen-specific T cells preceded TCR sequencing in ViraFEST. Germline V CDR1 and CDR2: MNHNS, SASEGT. Trimming stripped 7 bases from V and 0 bases from J, with 12 bases between. The CDR3 runs 14 residues.

The source is a human donor who had recovered from COVID-19. The material sequenced was CD4+ T cells from blood, cultured in vitro. This chain links TRBV6-1 with TRBJ1-2; D gene ambiguous. The CDR3 sequence is CASNRLQSNYGYTF. CDR3 DNA: TGTGCCAGCAACAGACTACAATCTAACTATGGCTACACCTTC.